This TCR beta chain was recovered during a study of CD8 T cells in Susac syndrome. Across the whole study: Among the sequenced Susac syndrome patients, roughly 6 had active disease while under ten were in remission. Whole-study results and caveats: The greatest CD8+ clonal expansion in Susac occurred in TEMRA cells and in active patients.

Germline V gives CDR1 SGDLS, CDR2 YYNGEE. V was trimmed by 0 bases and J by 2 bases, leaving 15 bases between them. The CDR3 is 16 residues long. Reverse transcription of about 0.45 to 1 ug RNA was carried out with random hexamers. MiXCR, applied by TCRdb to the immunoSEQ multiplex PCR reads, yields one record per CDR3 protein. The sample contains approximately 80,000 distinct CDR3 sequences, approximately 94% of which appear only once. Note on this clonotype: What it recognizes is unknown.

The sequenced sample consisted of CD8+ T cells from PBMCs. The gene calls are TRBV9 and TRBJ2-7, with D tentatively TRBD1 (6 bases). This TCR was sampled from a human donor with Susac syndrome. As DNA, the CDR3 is TGTGCCAGCAGCGTAGCTCGAACAGGGTCCACCTACGAGCAGTACTTC. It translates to CASSVARTGSTYEQYF.